These T cell receptor beta chains were read from a single sample in a study of T cell responses to AZD1222 COVID-19 vaccine. Using immunoSEQ multiplex PCR, the repertoire was profiled, and TCRdb retains in-frame clones only, with some absent. This sample has 65,000 to 80,000 clones; around 90% occur once, and the top ten carry roughly 24%. The sequenced sample was peripheral blood, obtained on day 0 of AZD1222 vaccination. The receptors shown here come from an adult in good health. The CDR3 runs from the conserved cysteine through the conserved F or W. D genes are given only for firm matches. Clone size is stated in some rows and not others, as once, few, many or a class when expanded.

J gene | D gene | clone size | V gene | CDR3 DNA | CDR3 protein
TRBJ2-3 | TRBD2 | NA | TRBV5-1 | TGCGCCAGCAGCCCGGACGGGGGGTCCTTCACAGATACGCAGTATTTT | CASSPDGGSFTDTQYF
TRBJ2-3 | TRBD1 | NA | TRBV6-5 | TGTGCCAGCACTAGGACAGGGGACGGAGATACGCAGTATTTT | CASTRTGDGDTQYF
TRBJ2-3 | TRBD2 | once | TRBV10-1 | TGCGCCAGCTCCGCGGGGGCAGATACGCAGTATTTT | CASSAGADTQYF
TRBJ1-4 | TRBD1 | NA | TRBV5-1 | TGCGCCAGCAAGGCCCCGGGACAGGGTGATGAAAAACTGTTTTTT | CASKAPGQGDEKLFF
TRBJ1-6 | NA | NA | TRBV2 | TGTGCCAGCAACCCCCGCGCGGGGGCCTCTAATTCACCCCTCCACTTT | CASNPRAGASNSPLHF
TRBJ1-1 | NA | NA | TRBV28 | TGTGCCAGCATTGCCGGGGGCGCTGCCCCGGAAGCTTTCTTT | CASIAGGAAPEAFF
TRBJ1-1 | NA | NA | TRBV29-1 | TGCAGCGTTCCGGGTTACACTGAAGCTTTCTTT | CSVPGYTEAFF
TRBJ1-1 | NA | NA | TRBV6-5 | TGTGCCAGCATGACGTCCCGCAGGAACACTGAAGCTTTCTTT | CASMTSRRNTEAFF
TRBJ2-3 | NA | NA | TRBV29-1 | TGCAGCGTTGAGGGGGGCAGGGCAGATACGCAGTATTTT | CSVEGGRADTQYF
TRBJ2-2 | TRBD2 | NA | TRBV14 | TGTGCCAGCAGCCAAGGGCGGGGGGCTCTCGGTCGGACCGGGGAGCTGTTTTTT | CASSQGRGALGRTGELFF
TRBJ2-7 | TRBD2 | NA | TRBV5-5 | TGTGCCAGCAGCTTGCAGCTAGCGGGAACGTTTGAGCAGTACTTC | CASSLQLAGTFEQYF
TRBJ1-3 | NA | NA | TRBV2 | TGTGCCAGCAGTCTCACGGTCGTGCCTGGAAACACCATATATTTT | CASSLTVVPGNTIYF
TRBJ2-1 | TRBD2 | NA | TRBV6-4 | TGTGCCAGCAGTGATGGGACTAGCTCGAATGAGCAGTTCTTC | CASSDGTSSNEQFF
TRBJ2-3 | NA | NA | TRBV29-1 | TGCAGCGCAGAGGGGGGGTACACAGATACGCAGTATTTT | CSAEGGYTDTQYF
TRBJ2-5 | NA | NA | TRBV5-4 | TGTGCCAGCAGTTATTCTACCGGGTACCAAGAGACCCAGTACTTC | CASSYSTGYQETQYF
TRBJ2-7 | NA | NA | TRBV27 | TGTGCCAGCAGTCCTCTTTTTGGCCTTTACGAGCAGTACTTC | CASSPLFGLYEQYF
TRBJ1-5 | NA | NA | TRBV30 | TGTGCCTGGAGGACAGGCCCCAATCAGCCCCAGCATTTT | CAWRTGPNQPQHF
TRBJ2-1 | TRBD2 | once | TRBV2 | TGTGCCAGCACAAGCGGGGGATACTACAATGAGCAGTTCTTC | CASTSGGYYNEQFF
TRBJ1-6 | NA | NA | TRBV19 | TGTGCCACCACCCCCCGGGCAAATCTGGATTCACCCCTCCACTTT | CATTPRANLDSPLHF
TRBJ2-1 | TRBD1 | NA | TRBV6-5 | TGTGCCAGCAGTTACTCTCCGGGACAGGAGCAGTTCTTC | CASSYSPGQEQFF
TRBJ2-1 | TRBD1 | NA | TRBV11-2 | TGTGCCAGCAGCCAATCCCGGGACAGGGGCCAGGGGTTCTACAATGAGCAGTTCTTC | CASSQSRDRGQGFYNEQFF
TRBJ2-7 | NA | NA | TRBV2 | TGTGCCAGCATCCCAGGGTCTTCCTACGAGCAGTACTTC | CASIPGSSYEQYF
TRBJ2-3 | NA | NA | TRBV7-9 | TGTGCCAGCAGCTTAAATGGGCTCTTCGCAGATACGCAGTATTTT | CASSLNGLFADTQYF
TRBJ2-4 | NA | NA | TRBV12-3/TRBV12-4 | TGTGCCAGCAGTGGTAGTGTGGGGTACATTCAGTACTTC | CASSGSVGYIQYF
TRBJ1-2 | NA | NA | TRBV11-2 | TGTGCCAGCAGCCTCGGGGCAGCAGGAGGCTACACCTTC | CASSLGAAGGYTF
TRBJ2-3 | NA | NA | TRBV4-3 | TGCGCCAGCAGCCAAGAGGGCGGGCGGGACACAGATACGCAGTATTTT | CASSQEGGRDTDTQYF
TRBJ1-1 | TRBD1 | NA | TRBV15 | TGTGCCACCGCGGACAGGGGGCACACTGAAGCTTTCTTT | CATADRGHTEAFF